The rows below give T cell receptor beta chains drawn from one sample of a study of blood T cell repertoires in COVID-19. The data were produced by immunoSEQ multiplex PCR, yet TCRdb's version contains in-frame clones alone and is incomplete. Found here are over 85,000 clones, 87% of them singletons; the top ten hold approximately 15%. Material: peripheral blood. The receptor set was obtained from a human donor in a cohort sampled during active COVID-19. CDR3s include the opening cysteine and the closing phenylalanine or tryptophan. Clone size is not always given. Where it is, it says once, few, many or a class for expanded clones.

size	V	J	CDR3
-	TRBV3-1/TRBV3-2	TRBJ2-7	CASSPAAGQNYEQYF
-	TRBV7-3	TRBJ1-1	CASSLTGLDTEAFF
-	TRBV9	TRBJ2-7	CASSATGGYYEQYF
-	TRBV20-1	TRBJ2-1	CSASSGQGNNEQFF
-	TRBV2	TRBJ1-3	CASSGDIGNTIYF
-	TRBV19	TRBJ2-3	CASSPSSLDTQYF
-	TRBV6-6	TRBJ1-1	CASTHATGVAFF
-	TRBV3-1/TRBV3-2	TRBJ2-3	CASSQRTSGYTDTQYF
-	TRBV7-2	TRBJ2-1	CASSLVGTGAIDNEQFF
-	TRBV28	TRBJ1-2	CASSFTGTGGVYGYTF
-	TRBV7-8	TRBJ2-1	CATSAGAYNEQFF
-	TRBV19	TRBJ2-7	CASRGGGAIPYEQYF
few	TRBV9	TRBJ2-3	CASSVAGGGETSTDTQYF
-	TRBV19	TRBJ2-7	CASSQTGGQYEQYF
-	TRBV11-2	TRBJ2-1	CASREDRGLYNEQFF
-	TRBV5-1	TRBJ1-1	CASSLGRGRENTEAFF
-	TRBV9	TRBJ1-1	CASSVDYRGTEAFF
-	TRBV9	TRBJ1-4	CASSVRGANEKLFF
once	TRBV6-5	TRBJ2-3	CATRFSSAFTDTQYF
-	TRBV19	TRBJ2-1	CASSPLSGSRDEQFF
-	TRBV28	TRBJ2-7	CASTTRLRSGGYEQYF
-	TRBV19	TRBJ2-7	CASSTRQGSYEQYF
-	TRBV19	TRBJ1-3	CASSPGVTPGNTIYF
-	TRBV3-1/TRBV3-2	TRBJ1-1	CASSQVGSKAFF
-	TRBV30	TRBJ2-3	CAWTSGVSTDTQYF
-	TRBV9	TRBJ2-7	CASSRDRGPYEQYF
-	TRBV19	TRBJ1-5	CASSIEIPGQGRGYSNQPQHF
-	TRBV13	TRBJ2-1	CASSLPGGSSYNEQFF
-	TRBV4-2	TRBJ2-5	CASSQGTSGRTETQYF
-	TRBV4-2	TRBJ2-1	CASSQGRGLGNEQFF
-	TRBV7-2	TRBJ2-1	CASSHRTSGRAGYNEQFF
-	TRBV10-1	TRBJ1-1	CASSPRRAGITEAFF
-	TRBV19	TRBJ1-2	CASTPTGVNYGYTF
-	TRBV15	TRBJ2-1	CATSRLTSGGPYNEQFF
-	TRBV2	TRBJ1-6	CASSELEGGSYNSPLHF
few	TRBV7-3	TRBJ2-7	CASSQRASGRDEQYF
many	TRBV15	TRBJ2-7	CATSRGPGRLAGGMAGYEQYF
-	TRBV3-1/TRBV3-2	TRBJ1-1	CAARETQNTEAFF
-	TRBV28	TRBJ2-5	CASSSGTSETQYF
-	TRBV19	TRBJ1-6	CASSRLSSPLHF
once	TRBV5-4	TRBJ2-3	CASSVGTGGGATDTQYF
-	TRBV29-1	TRBJ1-2	CSVEEGGYGYTF
-	TRBV23-1	TRBJ1-4	CASSPTRSEREKLFF
-	TRBV20-1	TRBJ1-1	CRGQRTEAFF
few	TRBV4-1	TRBJ1-4	CASSQSRGTNEKLFF
-	TRBV7-3	TRBJ1-1	CASSLTADGTEAFF
-	TRBV5-1	TRBJ2-7	CASSLEARATGEQYF
once	TRBV9	TRBJ2-6	CASSVVAGVGANVLTF
-	TRBV11-3	TRBJ2-3	CASSIGQGSTDTQYF
-	TRBV29-1	TRBJ2-2	CSVDRTDTGELFF
-	TRBV20-1	TRBJ1-5	CSASLGAPYSNQPQHF
-	TRBV10-1	TRBJ2-3	CASSERTGGTDTQYF
-	TRBV9	TRBJ2-7	CASSVDGLDGSEQYF
-	TRBV7-6	TRBJ2-5	CASSIIAGTYQETQYF